The clone carrying this TCR beta chain was recorded once. What it binds is unknown. The entry originates in a study of radiotherapy plus CTLA-4 blockade in lung cancer. Study-wide results and caveats: Clones of tumor-derived TCRs expanded in blood after radiotherapy plus ipilimumab.

V shed 6 bases and J shed 0 bases, with 9 bases lying between them. The CDR3 runs to 14 residues. Germline V gene data show CDR1 as MNHEY and CDR2 as SVGAGI. Sequenced by immunoSEQ multiplex PCR; TCRdb stores in-frame clones only, minus some. Found here are about 87,000 clones, more than 75% of them singletons; the top ten hold 16%. The genes are TRBV6-5 and TRBJ2-1, with D hard to call. The input for sequencing was peripheral blood, taken from a patient treated with radiotherapy plus ipilimumab. This sequence originates from a human donor with non-small cell lung cancer that progressed on radiotherapy plus ipilimumab. In DNA, the CDR3 is TGTGCCAGCAGAGACTGGAACTCCTACAATGAGCAGTTCTTC. Its translation: CASRDWNSYNEQFF.